The sequence of this T cell receptor (beta chain) was determined in a study of blood T cells in healthy people across ages. The length of the CDR3 is 14 residues. V was pared by 2 bases and J by 4 bases, with 12 bases between. Germline V gene sequence: CDR1 MDHEN, CDR2 SYDVKM. A sample-barcoded 5' primer and a J-beta primer mix were used in a second PCR of roughly 7 to 11 cycles. Every cDNA molecule carried a tag from a template-switch adaptor bearing 12 random nucleotides. TCRdb passed the 5' RACE reads through MiXCR, listing each CDR3 protein once. The sample records over 600,000 distinct CDR3 sequences, more than 35% being singletons. As to this clonotype: Its antigen is undetermined.

Findings of the study overall: Expanded clonotype shifts may have been confounded, as the donors had an unknown CMV status. Total diversity from one million sequenced T cells was likely underestimated.

The origin of this receptor is a man older than 75 in good health. Sequences were obtained from blood. J is TRBJ2-7 and V is TRBV28; perhaps TRBD2 as D (6 bases). The CDR3 bases are TGTGCCAGCAGTTTACCGGGACTTACGTACGAGCAGTACTTC. This gives the protein CASSLPGLTYEQYF.